This TCR beta chain was retrieved from a study of T cell repertoires in cytomegalovirus infection. Study background: Both a matching HLA type and CMV infection were indicated by public TCR beta signatures.

TCRdb ran MiXCR on the reads and lists one entry per CDR3 protein. Seen here are about 830,000 distinct CDR3 sequences, approximately 32% observed once, and the top ten hold over 10%. This clonotype was counted a few times. Antigen specificity is unknown. Per germline, CDR1 MNHNY and CDR2 SVGAGI (reference sequence). With 7 bases removed from V and 4 bases from J, the gap between germline ends came to 12 bases. This CDR3 spans 13 amino acids. The source was cultured CD8+ T cells from PBMCs, collected from culture after CMV antigen stimulation. This TCR derives from a human donor in good health (CMV status not recorded). Some clones in this sample may be carry-over from other donors' samples. This chain uses TRBV6-6 with TRBJ2-3; D is unresolved. This chain's CDR3 is CASTQNFPDTQYF. In DNA form, the CDR3 reads TGTGCCAGCACTCAGAATTTTCCAGATACGCAGTATTTT.